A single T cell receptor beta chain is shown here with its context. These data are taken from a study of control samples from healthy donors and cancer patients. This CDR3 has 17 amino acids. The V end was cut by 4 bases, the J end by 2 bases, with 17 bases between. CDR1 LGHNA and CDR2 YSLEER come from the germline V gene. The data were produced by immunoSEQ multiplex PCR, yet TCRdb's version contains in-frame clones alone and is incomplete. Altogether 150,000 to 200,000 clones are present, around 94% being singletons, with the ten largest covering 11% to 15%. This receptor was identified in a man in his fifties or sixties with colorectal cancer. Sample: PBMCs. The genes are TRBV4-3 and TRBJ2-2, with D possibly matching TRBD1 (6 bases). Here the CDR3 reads CASSPEGGVGNTGELFF. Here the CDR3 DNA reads TGCGCCAGCAGCCCCGAAGGGGGAGTCGGTAACACCGGGGAGCTGTTTTTT.